This TCR beta chain emerged from a study of CD8 T cells in ankylosing spondylitis. Study-wide points: In ankylosing spondylitis blood, a motif of seven or eight highly homologous TCR beta variants appeared characteristic.

Germline V gene lookup returns CDR1 SGHRS and CDR2 YFSETQ. Trimming left V 6 bases short and J 2 bases short, with 11 bases between. The CDR3 totals 14 residues. TCRdb reprocessed the 5' RACE reads via MiXCR and lists one record per CDR3 protein. Of fewer than 400,000 distinct CDR3 sequences detected, roughly 15% appear once; the ten largest clones hold about 1.1%. This clonotype was seen a few times. Its specificity is unknown. The sequencing sample was made of blood, either unsorted or a sorted T cell fraction (not recorded which). The rearrangement uses TRBV5-1 and TRBJ2-2; the D is unclear. This sequence originates from a male donor with ankylosing spondylitis or in good health (not recorded which). CDR3 region: CASTWGTNTGELFF. CDR3 DNA sequence: TGCGCCAGCACCTGGGGTACAAACACCGGGGAGCTGTTTTTT.